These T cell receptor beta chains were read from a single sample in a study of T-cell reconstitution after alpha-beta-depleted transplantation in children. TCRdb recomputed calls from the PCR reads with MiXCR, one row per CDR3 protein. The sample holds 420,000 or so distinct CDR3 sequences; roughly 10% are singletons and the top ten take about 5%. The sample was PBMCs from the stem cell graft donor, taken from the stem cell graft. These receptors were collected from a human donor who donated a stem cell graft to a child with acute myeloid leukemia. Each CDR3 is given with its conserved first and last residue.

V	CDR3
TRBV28	CAMGPGLGFGHEQYF
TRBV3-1	CASSPPIPGPPQYF
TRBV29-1	CSVEVGLNTEAFF
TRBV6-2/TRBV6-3	CASSYSTGTGDYQPQHF
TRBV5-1	CASSSTGTNQETQYF
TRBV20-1	CSASSGLAGGVDEQFF
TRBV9	CASSATAGGQETQYF
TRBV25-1	CASSGLGGSAFF
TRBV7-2	CASSLYSMIRQGPAQFF
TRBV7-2	CASSLVGGPTQYF
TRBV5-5	CASSAWGNQETQYF
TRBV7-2	CASSPVQRRGYEQFF
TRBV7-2	CASRPTGRTEETQYF
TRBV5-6	CASSLAPGELFF
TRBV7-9	CASSYRDRGSGELFF
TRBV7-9	CASSPTGTSTEAFF
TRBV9	CASSLTGLAGGNEQFF
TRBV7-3	CASSLGRQSTDTQYF
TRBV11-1	CASQTNPRNTEAFF
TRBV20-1	CSARGRTGSNQPQHF
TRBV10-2	CASSGQNSGANVLTF
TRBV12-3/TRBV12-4	CASSSGYTQYF
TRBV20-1	CSARGERDEQFF
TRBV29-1	CSVARGSTDTQYF
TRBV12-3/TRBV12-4	CASSGDAGRSYNEQFF
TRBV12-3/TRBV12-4	CASSFLSPQETQYF